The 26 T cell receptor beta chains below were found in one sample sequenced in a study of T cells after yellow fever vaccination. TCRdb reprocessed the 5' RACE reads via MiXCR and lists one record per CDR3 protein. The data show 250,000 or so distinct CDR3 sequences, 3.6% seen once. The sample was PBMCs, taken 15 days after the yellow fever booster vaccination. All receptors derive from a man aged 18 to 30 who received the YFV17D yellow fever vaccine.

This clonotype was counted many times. The CDR3 sequence is CASRRREMNTEAFF. CDR3 nucleotides: TGTGCCAGCAGAAGACGGGAGATGAACACTGAAGCTTTCTTT. This chain links TRBV6-5 with TRBJ1-1, with D hard to call. Trimming took off 6 bases at V and 0 bases at J, with 11 bases between the two ends. From germline, CDR1 is MNHEY and CDR2 SVGAGI. The CDR3 consists of 14 residues.

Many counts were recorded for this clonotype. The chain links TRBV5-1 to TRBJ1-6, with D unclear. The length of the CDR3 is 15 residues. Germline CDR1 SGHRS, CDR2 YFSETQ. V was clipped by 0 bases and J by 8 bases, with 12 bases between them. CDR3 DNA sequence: TGCGCCAGCAGCTTGGGGGTCGTCGGGGATTCACCCCTCCACTTT. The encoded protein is CASSLGVVGDSPLHF.

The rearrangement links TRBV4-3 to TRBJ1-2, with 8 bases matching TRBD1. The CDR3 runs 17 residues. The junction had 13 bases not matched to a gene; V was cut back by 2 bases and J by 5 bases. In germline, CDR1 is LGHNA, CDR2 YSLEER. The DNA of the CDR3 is TGCGCCAGCAGCCAAAACCTACTAAGAGACAGGGGATATGGCTACACCTTC. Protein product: CASSQNLLRDRGYGYTF.

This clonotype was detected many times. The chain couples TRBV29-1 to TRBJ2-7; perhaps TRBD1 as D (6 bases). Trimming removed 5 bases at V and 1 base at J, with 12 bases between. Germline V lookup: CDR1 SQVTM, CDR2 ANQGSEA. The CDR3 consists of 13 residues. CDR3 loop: CSVSNTGSYEQYV. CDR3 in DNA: TGCAGCGTTTCCAATACAGGGTCCTACGAGCAGTACGTC.

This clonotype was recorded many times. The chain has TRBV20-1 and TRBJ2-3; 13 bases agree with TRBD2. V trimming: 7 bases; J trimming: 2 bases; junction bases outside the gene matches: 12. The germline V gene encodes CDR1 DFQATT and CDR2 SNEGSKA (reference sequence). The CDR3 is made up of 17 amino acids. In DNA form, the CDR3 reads TGCAGTGTTCGCACCGGACTAGCGGGGGCCCACACAGATACGCAGTATTTT. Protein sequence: CSVRTGLAGAHTDTQYF.

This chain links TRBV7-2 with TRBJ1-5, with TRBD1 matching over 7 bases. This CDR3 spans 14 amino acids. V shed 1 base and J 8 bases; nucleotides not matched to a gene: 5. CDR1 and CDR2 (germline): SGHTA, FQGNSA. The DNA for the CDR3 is TGTGCCAGCAGCTTAGTATCAGGGGGTAAGCCCCAGCATTTT. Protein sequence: CASSLVSGGKPQHF.

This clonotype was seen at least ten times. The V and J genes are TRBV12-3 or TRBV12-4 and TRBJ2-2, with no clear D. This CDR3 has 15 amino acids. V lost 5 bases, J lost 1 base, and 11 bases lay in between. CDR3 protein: CASSAQPENTGELFF. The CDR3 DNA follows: TGTGCCAGCAGTGCCCAACCTGAGAACACCGGGGAGCTGTTTTTT.

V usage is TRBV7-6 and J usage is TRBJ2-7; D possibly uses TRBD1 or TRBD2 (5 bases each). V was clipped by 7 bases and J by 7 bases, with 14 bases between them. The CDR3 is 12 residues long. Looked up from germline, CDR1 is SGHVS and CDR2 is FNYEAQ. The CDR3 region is CASNSRGREQYF. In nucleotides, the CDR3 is TGTGCCAGCAACTCGAGGGGACGAGAGCAGTACTTC.

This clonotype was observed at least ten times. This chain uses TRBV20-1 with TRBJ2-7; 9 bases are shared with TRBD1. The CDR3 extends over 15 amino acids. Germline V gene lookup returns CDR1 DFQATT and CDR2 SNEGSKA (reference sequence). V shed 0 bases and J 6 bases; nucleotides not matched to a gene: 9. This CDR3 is CSARDRGQGSSEQYF. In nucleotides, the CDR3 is TGCAGTGCTAGAGATCGGGGACAGGGTTCTTCCGAGCAGTACTTC.

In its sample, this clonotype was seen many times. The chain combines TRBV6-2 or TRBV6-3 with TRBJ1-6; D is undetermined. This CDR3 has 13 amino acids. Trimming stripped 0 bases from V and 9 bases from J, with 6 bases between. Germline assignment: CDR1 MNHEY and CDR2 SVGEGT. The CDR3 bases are TGTGCCAGCAGTTACTCCGAGGGTTCACCCCTCCACTTT. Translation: CASSYSEGSPLHF.

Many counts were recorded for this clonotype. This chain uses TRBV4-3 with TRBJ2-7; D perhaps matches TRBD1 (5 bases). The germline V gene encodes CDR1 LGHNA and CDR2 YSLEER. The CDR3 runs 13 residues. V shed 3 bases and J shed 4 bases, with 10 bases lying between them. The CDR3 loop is CASSHGPGYEQYF. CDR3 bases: TGCGCCAGCAGCCACGGGCCAGGGTACGAGCAGTACTTC.

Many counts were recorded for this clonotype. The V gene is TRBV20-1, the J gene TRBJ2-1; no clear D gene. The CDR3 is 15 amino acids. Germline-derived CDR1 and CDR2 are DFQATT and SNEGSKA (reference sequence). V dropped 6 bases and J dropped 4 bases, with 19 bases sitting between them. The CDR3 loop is CSAPRDGGLYNEQFF. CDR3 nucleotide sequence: TGCAGTGCCCCGAGAGACGGCGGCCTTTACAATGAGCAGTTCTTC.

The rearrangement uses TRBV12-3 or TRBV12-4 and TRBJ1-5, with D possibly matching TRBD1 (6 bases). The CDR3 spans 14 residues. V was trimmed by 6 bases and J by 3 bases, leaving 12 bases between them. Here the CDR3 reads CASSPDRNNQPQHF. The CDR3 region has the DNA TGTGCCAGCAGCCCGGACAGAAACAATCAGCCCCAGCATTTT.

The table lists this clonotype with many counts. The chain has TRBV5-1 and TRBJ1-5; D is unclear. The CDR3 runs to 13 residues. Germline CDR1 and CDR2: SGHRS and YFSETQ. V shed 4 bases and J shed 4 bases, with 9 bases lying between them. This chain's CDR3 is CASSVDPNQPQHF. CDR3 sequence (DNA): TGCGCCAGCAGCGTGGACCCTAATCAGCCCCAGCATTTT.

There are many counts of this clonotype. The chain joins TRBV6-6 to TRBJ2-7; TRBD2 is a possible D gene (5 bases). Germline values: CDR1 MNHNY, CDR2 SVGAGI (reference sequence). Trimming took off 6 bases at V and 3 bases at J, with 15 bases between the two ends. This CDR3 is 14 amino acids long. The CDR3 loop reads CASSPGLENYEQYV. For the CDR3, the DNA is TGTGCCAGCAGCCCCGGACTGGAGAACTACGAGCAGTACGTC.

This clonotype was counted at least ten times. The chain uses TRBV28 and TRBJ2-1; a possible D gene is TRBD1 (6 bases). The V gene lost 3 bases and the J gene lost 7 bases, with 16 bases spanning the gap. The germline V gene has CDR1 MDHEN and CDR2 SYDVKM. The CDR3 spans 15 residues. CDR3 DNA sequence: TGTGCCAGCAGTTTTGCCAGGGGCGCCCTAAATGAGCAGTTCTTC. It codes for CASSFARGALNEQFF.

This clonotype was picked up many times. This CDR3 is CASSLGLQETQYF. DNA for the CDR3: TGTGCCAGCAGCTTAGGGCTACAAGAGACCCAGTACTTC. This rearrangement joins TRBV7-6 to TRBJ2-5; D remains unclear. Germline CDR1 SGHVS, CDR2 FNYEAQ. V was clipped by 1 base and J by 2 bases, with 5 bases between them. This CDR3 has 13 amino acids.

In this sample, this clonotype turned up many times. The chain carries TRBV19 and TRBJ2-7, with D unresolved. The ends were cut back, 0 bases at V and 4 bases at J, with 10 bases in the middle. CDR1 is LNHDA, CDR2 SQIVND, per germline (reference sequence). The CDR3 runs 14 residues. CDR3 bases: TGTGCCAGTAGTATAGATGATGGGCAGTACGAGCAGTACTTC. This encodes CASSIDDGQYEQYF.

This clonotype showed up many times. CDR3 nucleotide sequence: TGTGCCAGCAGCTCAAGAGGGGGAGACAGGGATAACCTCCAAGAGACCCAGTACTTC. It is translated as CASSSRGGDRDNLQETQYF. V usage is TRBV7-9 and J usage is TRBJ2-5, with 7 nucleotides matching TRBD1. V trimming: 4 bases; J trimming: 1 base; junction bases outside the gene matches: 18. The CDR3 contains 19 residues. CDR1 is SEHNR and CDR2 is FQNEAQ in the germline V gene (reference sequence).

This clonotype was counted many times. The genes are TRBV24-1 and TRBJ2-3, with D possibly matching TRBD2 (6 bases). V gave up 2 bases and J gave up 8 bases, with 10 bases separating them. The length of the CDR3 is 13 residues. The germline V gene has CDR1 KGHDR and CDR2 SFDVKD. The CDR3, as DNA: TGTGCCACCAGTGATTCATCAGCGGGTACGCAGTATTTT. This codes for CATSDSSAGTQYF.

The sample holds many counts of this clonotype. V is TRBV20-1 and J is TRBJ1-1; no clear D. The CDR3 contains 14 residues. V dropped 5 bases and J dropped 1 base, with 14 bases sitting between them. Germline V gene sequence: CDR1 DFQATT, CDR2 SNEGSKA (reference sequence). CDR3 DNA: TGCAGTGCTCGCCCTGGGCTATGGAACACTGAAGCTTTCTTT. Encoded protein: CSARPGLWNTEAFF.

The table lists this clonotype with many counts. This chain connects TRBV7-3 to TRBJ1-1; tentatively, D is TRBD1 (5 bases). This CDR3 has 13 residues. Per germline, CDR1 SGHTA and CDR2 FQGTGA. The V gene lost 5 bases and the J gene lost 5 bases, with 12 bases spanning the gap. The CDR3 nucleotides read TGTGCCAGCAGCCCCGGGACGGGTACTGAAGCTTTCTTT. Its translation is CASSPGTGTEAFF.

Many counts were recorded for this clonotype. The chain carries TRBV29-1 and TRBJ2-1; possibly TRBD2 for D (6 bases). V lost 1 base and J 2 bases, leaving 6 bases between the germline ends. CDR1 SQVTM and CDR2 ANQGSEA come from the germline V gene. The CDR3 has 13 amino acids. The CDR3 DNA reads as TGCAGCGTTGAAGGGGGGGCCTACAATGAGCAGTTCTTC. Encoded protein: CSVEGGAYNEQFF.

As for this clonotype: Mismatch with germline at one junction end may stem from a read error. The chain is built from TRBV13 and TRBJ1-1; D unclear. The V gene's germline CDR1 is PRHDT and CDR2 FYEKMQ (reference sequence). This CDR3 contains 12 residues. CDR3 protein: CACSVMGTEAFF. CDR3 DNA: TGTGCCTGCAGTGTTATGGGGACTGAAGCTTTCTTT.

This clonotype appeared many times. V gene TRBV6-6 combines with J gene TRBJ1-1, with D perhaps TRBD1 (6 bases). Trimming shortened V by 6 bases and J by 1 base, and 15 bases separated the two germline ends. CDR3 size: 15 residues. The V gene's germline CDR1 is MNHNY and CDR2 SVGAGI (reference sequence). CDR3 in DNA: TGTGCCAGCAGCTCAAAGGGGGGCAAGAACACTGAAGCTTTCTTT. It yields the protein CASSSKGGKNTEAFF.

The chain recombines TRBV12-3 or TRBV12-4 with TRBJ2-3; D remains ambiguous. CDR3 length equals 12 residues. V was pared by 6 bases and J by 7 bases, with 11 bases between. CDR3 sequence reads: CASSRNRYTQYF. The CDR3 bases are TGTGCCAGCAGCCGAAACCGGTATACGCAGTATTTT.